The next 5 T cell receptor beta chains were all read from a single sample in a study of human T cells and chemical hapten exposure listed by TCRdb under 2021. The library was built by means of RACE. TCRdb names NextSeq 500 as the instrument used. In TCRdb, the public reads were trimmed at Q25 with fastp and aligned with MiXCR, with productive beta chains retained. Under each unique CDR3 protein, matching rows form one entry showing the most common genes and DNA. Recorded for this sample are roughly 48,000 distinct CDR3 sequences; approximately 11% of them occurred a single time. The ten largest clones capture 1.8% of the sample. This specimen's time point label, per the study, means: patch test 1, 2 weeks after DPC sensitization. This specimen's treatment or condition label, per the study, means: therapeutic diphenylcyclopropenone sensitization with weekly scalp DPC. Total RNA was extracted from unfractionated whole blood collected in Tempus Blood RNA tubes.

This sample comprised whole blood, obtained in connection with sensitization to the hapten diphenylcyclopropenone (DPC). Every receptor here comes from a woman aged 40 to 50 with alopecia areata. Some clones in this sample may be carry-over from other donors' samples.

This clonotype showed up just a few times. The chain employs TRBV6-2 or TRBV6-3 and TRBJ1-6; no definite D call. V lost 2 bases and J lost 5, with 16 bases in between. This CDR3 comprises 17 residues. CDR1 and CDR2 from the germline V gene are MNHEY and SVGEGT. CDR3 coding DNA: TGTGCCAGCAGTTACGGGAGGACCCAACCGAATAATTCACCCCTCCACTTT. Amino acid sequence: CASSYGRTQPNNSPLHF.

This clonotype was found a few times. This chain joins TRBV28 and TRBJ1-6; D gene unclear. Germline lookup yields CDR1 MDHEN and CDR2 SYDVKM. V lost 6 bases to trimming and J lost 0 bases, with 12 bases between them. The CDR3 is 16 amino acids. In DNA, the CDR3 is TGTGCCAGCAGCCTCGGGCAGAGCTCCTATAATTCACCCCTCCACTTT. The encoded protein is CASSLGQSSYNSPLHF. Full variable domain (missing parts from reference TRBV28 and TRBJ1-6): DVKVTQSSRYLVKRTGEKVFLECVQDMDHENMFWYRQDPGLGLRLIYFSYDVKMKEKGDIPEGYSVSREKKERFSLILESASTNQTSMYLCASSLGQSSYNSPLHFGNGTRLTVT.

The rearrangement links TRBV7-6 to TRBJ2-1; 8 bases line up with TRBD2. V lost 1 base and J lost 5; bases outside the gene matches: 7. The CDR3 is made up of 16 amino acids. The germline V gene has CDR1 SGHVS and CDR2 FNYEAQ. The CDR3 coding sequence is TGTGCCAGCAGCTTAGAGGCCAGCGGGGGTCACAATGAGCAGTTCTTC. Amino acids: CASSLEASGGHNEQFF.

Many counts were recorded for this clonotype. V and J are TRBV2 and TRBJ2-3; D gene ambiguous. CDR3 size: 14 residues. In germline, CDR1 is SNHLY, CDR2 FYNNEI. The V end lost 8 bases, the J end lost 4 bases, and 16 bases lay between the germline ends. The CDR3 sequence: CASVDTGLADTQYF. CDR3 nucleotide sequence: TGTGCCAGCGTGGATACGGGTTTGGCAGATACGCAGTATTTT.

The chain carries TRBV7-9 and TRBJ2-2; the match to TRBD2 covers 11 bases. The CDR3 totals 17 residues. The germline V gene encodes CDR1 SEHNR and CDR2 FQNEAQ (reference sequence). V was pared by 5 bases and J by 4 bases, with 9 bases of the junction left unmatched. CDR3 DNA: TGTGCCAGCAGCCAACTACTAGCGGGAGCGGGCACCGGGGAGCTGTTTTTT. Amino acids: CASSQLLAGAGTGELFF.